This is a list of T cell receptor beta chains from one sample in a study of siplizumab effects on memory and regulatory T cells. TCRdb's table, derived via immunoSEQ multiplex PCR, lists solely in-frame clones and lacks some. This table holds about 97,000 clones, more than 85% found once. Material: CD4+ T cells sorted from blood. The receptors here all came from a human donor in good health. The CDR3 runs from the conserved cysteine through the conserved F or W. The D gene is left open where the match is weak. Not all rows give a size; the values are once, few, many and, for expanded clones, a class.

CDR3nt	CDR3aa	abundance	v_gene	d_gene	j_gene
TGTGCCTGGAGTGTGGGCAGAACCTACGAGCAGTACTTC	CAWSVGRTYEQYF	-	TRBV30	-	TRBJ2-7
TGTGCCAGTAGCCCACAGGGGATTCAGCCCCAGCATTTT	CASSPQGIQPQHF	few	TRBV19	TRBD1	TRBJ1-5
TGTGCCAGCAGTTTGCAATGGAACTCTGGAAACACCATATATTTT	CASSLQWNSGNTIYF	-	TRBV28	-	TRBJ1-3
TGTGCCAGTAGTACAGGGGGAAATCAGCCCCAGCATTTT	CASSTGGNQPQHF	few	TRBV19	TRBD1	TRBJ1-5
TGTGCCGTCGAAGAGCGGGAGCCGAGCTCCTACGAGCAGTACTTC	CAVEEREPSSYEQYF	-	TRBV21-1	-	TRBJ2-7
TGTGCCAGCATTTACCGGGACACCCAGCATTTT	CASIYRDTQHF	-	TRBV28	-	TRBJ1-5
TGTGCCAGCAAGGAGGGAAGACAGCCCCAGCATTTT	CASKEGRQPQHF	once	TRBV6-1	-	TRBJ1-5
TGCGCCATTCCTAGCCCCCAGGGTAGGTTATCTAACACTGAAGCTTTCTTT	CAIPSPQGRLSNTEAFF	-	TRBV10-1	-	TRBJ1-1
TGTGCCAGCTGGGGTAGCGGGAGCTCCGATACGCAGTATTTT	CASWGSGSSDTQYF	-	TRBV18	TRBD2	TRBJ2-3
TGCGCCAGCAGCTTGGACTGGAAGATCCAGCCCCAGCATTTT	CASSLDWKIQPQHF	-	TRBV5-1	-	TRBJ1-5
TGTGCCTGGACACCGGGACAAGCGATCTACGAGCAGTACTTC	CAWTPGQAIYEQYF	-	TRBV30	-	TRBJ2-7
TGTGCCAGCAGCTTACTCGGGAGGGATAATTACTACAATGAGCAGTTCTTC	CASSLLGRDNYYNEQFF	-	TRBV7-8	TRBD2	TRBJ2-1
TGTGCCAGCAGCGTAGAGCCTCTTATGGGCAGGGGTGCTGAAGCTTTCTTT	CASSVEPLMGRGAEAFF	-	TRBV9	-	TRBJ1-1